A selection of T cell receptor beta chains follows, all from one sample in a study of graft-versus-host responses after intestinal transplantation. What these receptors recognize is not known. The table came from immunoSEQ multiplex PCR; TCRdb's copy has only in-frame clones and leaves some out. The sample lists approximately 85,000 clones, about 91% occurring once. This material consisted of unstimulated CD8+ T cells sorted from spleen or lymph node cells, taken before transplant. The receptors were sampled from a human donor who was the organ donor for an intestinal transplant. Both conserved end residues are part of each CDR3. A D gene is named only where the DNA matches it firmly. Part of the rows lack a size; the others show once, few, many or a class for expanded clones.

J: TRBJ2-7
V: TRBV6-5
D: -
size: -
DNA: TGTGCCAGCAGTTACGAGGACGGGGCGTACGAGCAGTACTTC
CDR3: CASSYEDGAYEQYF

J: TRBJ1-2
V: TRBV5-1
D: -
size: -
DNA: TGCGCCAGCAGCTTCTGGCAGGCGGGTGGCTACACCTTC
CDR3: CASSFWQAGGYTF

J: TRBJ2-2
V: TRBV13
D: -
size: -
DNA: TGTGCCAGCAGCTTGACTCAACCCGGGGAGCTGTTTTTT
CDR3: CASSLTQPGELFF

J: TRBJ2-7
V: TRBV19
D: TRBD1
size: few
DNA: TGTGCCAGTAGTATAGTTCGGGACAGCCCTTACGAGCAGTACTTC
CDR3: CASSIVRDSPYEQYF

J: TRBJ1-2
V: TRBV11-2
D: -
size: -
DNA: TGTGCCAGCAGCTTAGTGTCAGGGAAGAACTATGGCTACACCTTT
CDR3: CASSLVSGKNYGYTF

J: TRBJ1-1
V: TRBV10-1
D: -
size: -
DNA: TGCGCCAGCGGGCGTCTGCCGAACACTGAAGCTTTCTTT
CDR3: CASGRLPNTEAFF

J: TRBJ2-2
V: TRBV28
D: -
size: -
DNA: TGTGCCAGCACGCCTCCCACCGGGGAGCTGTTTTTT
CDR3: CASTPPTGELFF

J: TRBJ2-5
V: TRBV7-7
D: -
size: -
DNA: TGTGCCAGCAGCCCTTGGTCCCGGGAGACCCAGTACTTC
CDR3: CASSPWSRETQYF

J: TRBJ2-1
V: TRBV11-2
D: TRBD1
size: -
DNA: TGTGCCAGCAGCTTAGGGACAGGCCCCTACAATGAGCAGTTCTTC
CDR3: CASSLGTGPYNEQFF

J: TRBJ1-1
V: TRBV11-2
D: -
size: -
DNA: TGTGCCAGCAGCCCCCCGGGTAGCGCCAACACTGAAGCTTTCTTT
CDR3: CASSPPGSANTEAFF

J: TRBJ2-1
V: TRBV11-3
D: TRBD2
size: -
DNA: TGTGCCAGCAGCGTCGGGACTAGCGGGTACAATGAGCAGTTCTTC
CDR3: CASSVGTSGYNEQFF

J: TRBJ2-1
V: TRBV10-2
D: -
size: -
DNA: TGCGCCCCCCCGGCGAGGGGGGCCCCCTCCTACAATGAGCAGTTCTTC
CDR3: CAPPARGAPSYNEQFF

J: TRBJ2-7
V: TRBV11-1
D: -
size: -
DNA: TGTGCCAGCAGCTTAAGTTTGACACCGATCCTCGAGCAGTACTTC
CDR3: CASSLSLTPILEQYF

J: TRBJ2-1
V: TRBV7-3
D: -
size: -
DNA: TGTGCCAGCAGCTTAGGACTAAACAATGAGCAGTTCTTC
CDR3: CASSLGLNNEQFF

J: TRBJ2-6
V: TRBV2
D: TRBD2
size: -
DNA: TGTGCCAGCAGTTATACACGCCTAGCGGGCTCTGGGGCCAACGTCCTGACTTTC
CDR3: CASSYTRLAGSGANVLTF

J: TRBJ2-5
V: TRBV19
D: -
size: few
DNA: TGTGCCAGTACGTTCGGAGAGACCCAGTACTTC
CDR3: CASTFGETQYF

J: TRBJ2-1
V: TRBV6-4
D: -
size: few
DNA: TGTGCCAGCAGCGGGGGCTCCTACAATGAGCAGTTCTTC
CDR3: CASSGGSYNEQFF

J: TRBJ2-7
V: TRBV27
D: TRBD2
size: -
DNA: TGTGCCAGCAGTTTACTCGGGACTAGCGAGCCCTACGAGCAGTACTTC
CDR3: CASSLLGTSEPYEQYF

J: TRBJ1-2
V: TRBV21-1
D: -
size: -
DNA: TGTGCCAGCAGTCCCGGGACAGGGAGGCACTATGGCTACACCTTC
CDR3: CASSPGTGRHYGYTF

J: TRBJ2-7
V: TRBV30
D: -
size: -
DNA: TGTGCCTGGACTCCCCCGGTTTCCTACGAGCAGTACTTC
CDR3: CAWTPPVSYEQYF

J: TRBJ2-7
V: TRBV7-9
D: -
size: -
DNA: TGTGCCAGCAGCCCCCCGGACAGTACCTACGAGCAGTACTTC
CDR3: CASSPPDSTYEQYF